Given below is one T cell receptor (beta chain) in context. The sample originates from a study of cytomegalovirus exposure and HLA in healthy donors. With 6 bases clipped from V and 4 bases from J, the junction kept 8 bases outside the gene matches. Germline lookup yields CDR1 MNHEY and CDR2 SVGAGI. The CDR3 loop spans 14 amino acids. Amplification used 60 Vbeta primers and 13 Jbeta primers. Profiled with immunoSEQ multiplex PCR; TCRdb holds only in-frame clones, not every one. The sample has around 120,000 clones, 75% to 85% seen once; the top ten hold around 1.2%. The chain links TRBV6-5 to TRBJ1-2, with TRBD1 identical over 7 bases. Sequencing was performed on PBMCs. The receptor was isolated from a girl between 2 and 10 years old in good health and CMV-seronegative. The CDR3 DNA sequence: TGTGCCAGCAGCCCCGACAGGGAGACCTATGGCTACACCTTC. It specifies CASSPDRETYGYTF.